These 15 T cell receptor beta chains came from one sample sequenced in a study of cytomegalovirus exposure and HLA in healthy donors. The PCR made use of 60 Vbeta and 13 Jbeta primers. Data came from immunoSEQ multiplex PCR; TCRdb stores just in-frame clones and leaves some out. Altogether 150,000 or so clones are present, about 80% being singletons, with the ten largest covering approximately 1.5%. The source material was PBMCs. Receptors originate from a man aged 25 to 40 in good health and CMV-seropositive.

The chain recombines TRBV18 with TRBJ1-4; D is perhaps TRBD1 (6 bases). Germline CDR1 and CDR2: KGHSH and LQKENI. V gave up 1 base and J gave up 7 bases, with 13 bases separating them. There are 15 residues in the CDR3. This CDR3 is CASSPQGDAGEKLFF. CDR3 bases: TGTGCCAGCTCACCACAGGGGGACGCAGGTGAAAAACTGTTTTTT.

The chain couples TRBV2 to TRBJ1-4, with TRBD1 as a possible D gene (5 bases). Trimming left V 6 bases short and J 5 bases short, with 13 bases between. This CDR3 has 14 residues. From germline, CDR1 is SNHLY and CDR2 FYNNEI. The CDR3 is CASRAGFGNEKLFF. CDR3 in DNA: TGTGCCAGCAGGGCAGGGTTTGGGAATGAAAAACTGTTTTTT. Complete variable domain (other parts from reference TRBV2 and TRBJ1-4): EPEVTQTPSHQVTQMGQEVILRCVPISNHLYFYWYRQILGQKVEFLVSFYNNEISEKSEIFDDQFSVERPDGSNFTLKIRSTKLEDSAMYFCASRAGFGNEKLFFGSGTQLSVL.

This rearrangement joins TRBV10-1 to TRBJ1-5; D unclear. The V gene lost 7 bases and the J gene lost 6 bases, with 19 bases spanning the gap. The CDR3 spans 15 residues. CDR1 is WNHNN and CDR2 is SYGVQD in the germline V gene (reference sequence). The CDR3, as DNA: TGCGCCAGCACTTCGGAGCAGCTCCTGGGTCAGCCCCAGCATTTT. Its translation: CASTSEQLLGQPQHF.

The gene calls are TRBV2 and TRBJ2-3; TRBD2 aligns across 14 bases. The J segment lost 5 bases and the V segment lost 2 bases, leaving 3 bases of the junction unmatched. The V gene's germline CDR1 is SNHLY and CDR2 FYNNEI. This CDR3 spans 16 amino acids. DNA for the CDR3: TGTGCCAGCAGTGAATCGACTAGCGGGAGGGGAGATACGCAGTATTTT. This codes for CASSESTSGRGDTQYF.

The chain employs TRBV6-5 and TRBJ2-5, with 8 positions matching TRBD2. Near its end, the DNA agrees better with TRBJ2-7, so the J call may be wrong. There are 15 residues in the CDR3. Germline CDR1 and CDR2: MNHEY and SVGAGI. The CDR3 region has the DNA TGTGCCAGCAGTAGCTCCGGAGTAGCGGGACTCGAGCAGTACTTC. It translates to CASSSSGVAGLEQYF.

The chain links TRBV28 to TRBJ1-5, with 10 bases matching TRBD1. The CDR3 has 15 residues. Germline CDR1 MDHEN, CDR2 SYDVKM. Losses at the gene ends were 6 bases for V and 7 bases for J; bases not matched to a gene: 9. The CDR3 DNA reads as TGTGCCAGCAGATCAGGACAGGGGGTAGGCCAGCCCCAGCATTTT. It is translated as CASRSGQGVGQPQHF.

The chain recombines TRBV14 with TRBJ2-7; 7 bases map to TRBD1. Unmatched junction bases numbered 4, after V lost 6 bases and J lost 5 bases. Germline V gene sequence: CDR1 SGHDN, CDR2 FVKESK. There are 12 residues in the CDR3. The CDR3 reads CASRQQGNEQYF. The CDR3 region has the DNA TGTGCCAGCAGACAACAGGGGAACGAGCAGTACTTC.

In this sample, this clone turned up once. J is TRBJ2-3 and V is TRBV7-9; 10 bases fit TRBD2. This CDR3 is 16 amino acids long. Germline lookup yields CDR1 SEHNR and CDR2 FQNEAQ (reference sequence). V gave up 5 bases and J gave up 1 base; unmatched junction bases: 6. The DNA of the CDR3 is TGTGCCAGCAGCCTACATCTAGCGGGAGGCACAGATACGCAGTATTTT. It is translated as CASSLHLAGGTDTQYF. The variable domain in full, with the rest retrieved from reference TRBV7-9 and TRBJ2-3, is DTGVSQNPRHKITKRGQNVTFRCDPISEHNRLYWYRQTLGQGPEFLTYFQNEAQLEKSRLLSDRFSAERPKGSFSTLEIQRTEQGDSAMYLCASSLHLAGGTDTQYFGPGTRLTVL.

CDR3 bases: TGTGCCAGCAGCTCCTTCCAAGAGACCCAGTACTTC. Translated: CASSSFQETQYF. The chain links TRBV7-9 to TRBJ2-5; D gene ambiguous. CDR1 and CDR2 from the germline V gene are SEHNR and FQNEAQ (reference sequence). This CDR3 contains 12 residues. V was pared by 4 bases and J by 1 base, with 4 bases between.

The rearrangement uses TRBV14 and TRBJ1-2, with D perhaps TRBD1 (5 bases). Trimming left V 0 bases short and J 4 bases short, with 15 bases between. CDR3 length equals 16 residues. Per germline, CDR1 SGHDN and CDR2 FVKESK. This CDR3 is CASSQETQQESYGYTF. DNA of the CDR3: TGTGCCAGCAGCCAAGAAACACAACAGGAGAGCTATGGCTACACCTTC.

This clone turned up a few times. The chain joins TRBV7-8 to TRBJ1-5; maybe TRBD1 (6 bases). CDR3 length: 13 residues. CDR1 is SGHVS, CDR2 FQNEAQ, per germline. V shed 5 bases and J shed 6 bases, with 11 bases lying between them. The CDR3 loop reads CASSIQGGQPQHF. The CDR3 nucleotides are TGTGCCAGCAGCATACAGGGTGGTCAGCCCCAGCATTTT.

The chain has TRBV5-4 and TRBJ2-3; maybe TRBD2 (6 bases). The germline CDR1 and CDR2 sequences are SGHNT and YYREEE (reference sequence). The CDR3 is 18 residues long. The V end was cut by 4 bases, the J end by 0 bases, with 21 bases between. The CDR3 sequence: CASSPPGRSGLSTDTQYF. CDR3 in DNA: TGTGCCAGCAGCCCTCCAGGGAGATCGGGACTTAGCACAGATACGCAGTATTTT.

This clone occurred once. J is TRBJ2-1 and V is TRBV6-5, with 11 bases aligning to TRBD2. This CDR3 has 15 residues. The V gene's germline CDR1 is MNHEY and CDR2 SVGAGI. The V gene end was trimmed by 4 bases and the J gene end by 9 bases; junction bases not matched to a gene: 8. CDR3 in amino acids: CASSSDSGGAIEQFF. The CDR3 coding sequence is TGTGCCAGCAGTTCGGATAGCGGGGGGGCTATTGAGCAGTTCTTC.

The DNA for the CDR3 is TGTGCCAGCAGGGCAGGGGGTGGCAATCAGCCCCAGCATTTT. Translated: CASRAGGGNQPQHF. This chain uses TRBV6-5 with TRBJ1-5, with 7 bases matching TRBD1. Unmatched junction bases numbered 4, after V lost 6 bases and J lost 2 bases. This CDR3 is built from 14 residues. Germline V CDR1 and CDR2: MNHEY, SVGAGI.

The chain employs TRBV4-1 and TRBJ1-5; D gene unclear. The length of the CDR3 is 20 residues. Germline CDR1 reads MGHRA; CDR2 reads YSYEKL. Trimming shortened V by 0 bases and J by 11 bases, and 32 bases separated the two germline ends. The CDR3 region has the DNA TGCGCCAGCAGCCAAGATGCAGAATATATCGGGTCAAAAGGTCGCCTGGCCCAGCATTTT. It translates to CASSQDAEYIGSKGRLAQHF.